One and the same sample provided the 21 T cell receptor beta chains below, sequenced in a study of cytomegalovirus exposure and HLA in healthy donors. Primers included in the PCR were 60 Vbeta and 13 Jbeta primers. Sequencing was performed with immunoSEQ multiplex PCR; in TCRdb, only in-frame clones are kept and a portion is missing. The profile shows fewer than 250,000 clones, roughly 77% of them singletons. What was sequenced was PBMCs. The receptors were sampled from a man between 25 and 39 years old in good health and CMV-seropositive.

In this sample, this clone turned up once. The J gene is TRBJ2-3, the V gene TRBV30; 7 positions match TRBD2. The CDR3 sequence is 16 residues long. V shed 0 bases and J 0 bases; nucleotides not matched to a gene: 6. Looked up from germline, CDR1 is GTSNPN and CDR2 is SVGIG (reference sequence). CDR3 residues: CAWSVRLAASTDTQYF. CDR3 DNA sequence: TGTGCCTGGAGTGTACGGCTAGCGGCTAGCACAGATACGCAGTATTTT.

The chain has TRBV19 and TRBJ2-5; 7 bases agree with TRBD1. Trimming took 6 bases from V and 5 from J; bases not matched to a gene: 15. CDR3 size: 16 residues. Germline CDR1 is LNHDA and CDR2 is SQIVND (reference sequence). CDR3 bases: TGTGCCAGTAGCACCCCTCGACAGGGTGGGGTTGAGACCCAGTACTTC. Its protein product is CASSTPRQGGVETQYF.

The V call is TRBV7-9, the J call TRBJ2-7; no firm D call. CDR1 SEHNR and CDR2 FQNEAQ come from the germline V gene (reference sequence). V was pared by 1 base and J by 2 bases, with 15 bases between. There are 16 residues in the CDR3. The CDR3 DNA follows: TGTGCCAGCAGCTTAGGGCCCAGGAAAGCCGCCTACGAGCAGTACTTC. It specifies CASSLGPRKAAYEQYF. The full variable domain, its missing parts supplied by reference TRBV7-9 and TRBJ2-7, is DTGVSQNPRHKITKRGQNVTFRCDPISEHNRLYWYRQTLGQGPEFLTYFQNEAQLEKSRLLSDRFSAERPKGSFSTLEIQRTEQGDSAMYLCASSLGPRKAAYEQYFGPGTRLTVT.

V gene TRBV30 combines with J gene TRBJ2-2; 11 bases are shared with TRBD2. In germline, CDR1 is GTSNPN, CDR2 SVGIG (reference sequence). The CDR3 covers 15 residues. V lost 6 bases and J lost 8; bases outside the gene matches: 11. This CDR3 reads CACDTSGSAAGELFF. The CDR3 DNA sequence: TGTGCCTGCGACACTAGCGGGAGTGCTGCGGGGGAGCTGTTTTTT.

This clone has more than one count but fewer than ten. The chain links TRBV28 to TRBJ2-7; possible D gene TRBD1, 6 bases. Trimming removed 4 bases from V and 6 bases from J, with 13 bases in between. The CDR3 has 13 amino acids. The germline CDR1 and CDR2 sequences are MDHEN and SYDVKM. CDR3 in amino acids: CASSWPGVFEQYF. The CDR3, as DNA: TGTGCCAGCAGTTGGCCAGGGGTTTTCGAGCAGTACTTC.

This clone was seen only a few times. At one end the junction does not follow the germline gene, possibly because of a read error. V usage is TRBV7-9 and J usage is TRBJ1-6; D gene ambiguous. CDR3 length equals 12 residues. Germline CDR1 reads SEHNR; CDR2 reads FQNEAQ (reference sequence). The CDR3, as DNA: TGTGCCAGCAGCTTAGCTAATGGCGGTCAAGACTTT. This encodes CASSLANGGQDF.

The CDR3 region is CASSVGARPGSNQPQHF. In DNA form, the CDR3 reads TGTGCCAGCAGCGTAGGAGCCAGGCCTGGAAGCAATCAGCCCCAGCATTTT. The chain links TRBV9 to TRBJ1-5; D is uncertain. With 0 bases removed from V and 1 base from J, the gap between germline ends came to 14 bases. Germline values: CDR1 SGDLS, CDR2 YYNGEE. This CDR3 comprises 17 residues. The variable domain in full, completed from reference TRBV9 and TRBJ1-5, reads DSGVTQTPKHLITATGQRVTLRCSPRSGDLSVYWYQQSLDQGLQFLIQYYNGEERAKGNILERFSAQQFPDLHSELNLSSLELGDSALYFCASSVGARPGSNQPQHFGDGTRLSIL.

The chain recombines TRBV30 with TRBJ2-5; TRBD2 matches at 7 bases. The germline V gene has CDR1 GTSNPN and CDR2 SVGIG (reference sequence). The CDR3 is made up of 15 amino acids. The ends lost 4 bases at V and 2 bases at J; junction bases unmatched: 10. The chain's CDR3 is CAWIHTGGSQETQYF. For the CDR3, the DNA is TGTGCCTGGATTCACACCGGGGGGTCACAAGAGACCCAGTACTTC.

This rearrangement joins TRBV6-5 to TRBJ2-7; 7 nucleotides align to TRBD1. Trimming removed 0 bases from V and 2 bases from J; junction bases left unmatched: 1. Germline V gives CDR1 MNHEY, CDR2 SVGAGI. This CDR3 spans 14 amino acids. CDR3 coding DNA: TGTGCCAGCAGTTACTCGACAGGGACCTACGAGCAGTACTTC. Translated: CASSYSTGTYEQYF.

This rearrangement joins TRBV6-5 to TRBJ2-1; no firm D call. The CDR3 totals 14 residues. Germline lookup yields CDR1 MNHEY and CDR2 SVGAGI. The V gene lost 4 bases and the J gene lost 2 bases, with 9 bases spanning the gap. The CDR3 sequence is CASSSQNTYNEQFF. Written as DNA, the CDR3 is TGTGCCAGCAGTTCACAGAATACCTACAATGAGCAGTTCTTC.

This chain joins TRBV7-9 and TRBJ2-3, with a weak D call TRBD2 (6 bases). The CDR3 length is 16 residues. V lost 3 bases and J 5 bases, leaving 18 bases between the germline ends. Per germline, CDR1 SEHNR and CDR2 FQNEAQ (reference sequence). CDR3 nucleotide sequence: TGTGCCAGCAGCTTCTTATCGGGCGGGACTGGAGATACGCAGTATTTT. As protein: CASSFLSGGTGDTQYF.

The V and J genes are TRBV20-1 and TRBJ2-3; D is unclear. Germline V gene sequence: CDR1 DFQATT, CDR2 SNEGSKA (reference sequence). This CDR3 spans 11 amino acids. V lost 6 bases and J lost 6, with 10 bases in between. This CDR3 is CSALRSDTQYF. Written as DNA, the CDR3 is TGCAGTGCCCTAAGGAGTGATACGCAGTATTTT.

The chain has TRBV27 and TRBJ2-3; 12 bases line up with TRBD2. This CDR3 comprises 14 residues. The ends lost 4 bases at V and 5 bases at J; junction bases unmatched: 1. Germline assignment: CDR1 MNHEY and CDR2 SMNVEV (reference sequence). CDR3 nucleotides: TGTGCCAGCAGTTCTAGCGGGAGGGAAGATACGCAGTATTTT. Translation gives CASSSSGREDTQYF.

This clone has just one count. J is TRBJ2-2 and V is TRBV5-1, with a tentative D call TRBD1 (5 bases). The CDR3 has 15 residues. In germline, CDR1 is SGHRS, CDR2 YFSETQ. Trimming cost V 0 bases and J 3 bases, with 9 bases left between them. The CDR3 nucleotides read TGCGCCAGCAGCTTGGACAGGCCCGACACCGGGGAGCTGTTTTTT. Amino acids: CASSLDRPDTGELFF.

Only a few counts were recorded for this clone. This chain connects TRBV19 to TRBJ1-3; no definite D call. The germline V and J ends were trimmed by 3 bases and 0 bases, with 6 bases remaining between them. The length of the CDR3 is 14 residues. The V gene's germline CDR1 is LNHDA and CDR2 SQIVND (reference sequence). In nucleotides, the CDR3 is TGTGCCAGTAGTATTGAGGTCTCTGGAAACACCATATATTTT. Amino acid sequence: CASSIEVSGNTIYF.

As for this clone: At one boundary the junction diverges from the germline segment, which might be a read error. V and J are TRBV7-7 and TRBJ1-4, with TRBD1 matching over 8 bases. This CDR3 region has 17 residues. The germline V gene encodes CDR1 SSHAT and CDR2 FNYEAQ (reference sequence). CDR3: CASSLVLPGQGFKKLFF. CDR3 nucleotides: TGTGCTAGCAGCTTAGTTCTCCCCGGACAGGGATTTAAAAAACTGTTTTTT. Variable domain in full (rest from reference TRBV7-7 and TRBJ1-4): GAGVSQSPRYKVTKRGQDVTLRCDPISSHATLYWYQQALGQGPEFLTYFNYEAQPDKSGLPSDRFSAERPEGSISTLTIQRTEQRDSAMYRCASSLVLPGQGFKKLFFGSGTQLSVL.

This clone appeared a single time. This chain uses TRBV9 with TRBJ2-4, with a tentative D call TRBD1 (6 bases). This CDR3 comprises 16 residues. V dropped 4 bases and J dropped 0 bases, with 14 bases sitting between them. In germline, CDR1 is SGDLS, CDR2 YYNGEE. The CDR3 here is CASSPPGTLAKNIQYF. As DNA, the CDR3 is TGTGCCAGCAGCCCTCCCGGGACACTAGCCAAAAACATTCAGTACTTC.

CDR3 sequence: CASSTFRGRASSGANVLTF. The CDR3 bases are TGTGCCAGTAGTACGTTCCGTGGCAGGGCCTCCTCTGGGGCCAACGTCCTGACTTTC. The chain joins TRBV19 to TRBJ2-6, with a possible D match to TRBD1 (5 bases). Germline V gene lookup returns CDR1 LNHDA and CDR2 SQIVND (reference sequence). Trimming removed 4 bases from V and 0 bases from J, with 19 bases in between. The length of the CDR3 is 19 residues.

The CDR3 loop reads CASSAGLAGSNEQYF. CDR3 DNA sequence: TGCGCCAGCAGCGCAGGACTAGCGGGAAGCAACGAGCAGTACTTC. The rearrangement joins TRBV5-1 to TRBJ2-7; the match to TRBD2 covers 12 bases. CDR3 size: 15 residues. Germline V gene sequence: CDR1 SGHRS, CDR2 YFSETQ. The ends lost 4 bases at V and 5 bases at J; junction bases unmatched: 7.

This rearrangement joins TRBV5-1 to TRBJ1-6; TRBD1 matches 10 bases. This CDR3 region has 15 residues. The V gene's germline CDR1 is SGHRS and CDR2 YFSETQ. The trim removed 7 bases at V and 7 bases at J, leaving 8 bases unmatched. This chain's CDR3 is CASAVGGQGNSPLHF. CDR3 DNA sequence: TGCGCCAGCGCGGTGGGGGGACAGGGGAATTCACCCCTCCACTTT.

The rearrangement joins TRBV7-2 to TRBJ2-7; 7 positions agree with TRBD2. This CDR3 spans 17 amino acids. With V trimmed by 3 bases and J by 3 bases, 14 bases remained unmatched. CDR1 is SGHTA and CDR2 is FQGNSA in the germline V gene. This chain's CDR3 is CASSLALGTTFYYEQYF. The DNA for the CDR3 is TGTGCCAGCAGCTTGGCTTTAGGGACTACCTTTTACTACGAGCAGTACTTC.